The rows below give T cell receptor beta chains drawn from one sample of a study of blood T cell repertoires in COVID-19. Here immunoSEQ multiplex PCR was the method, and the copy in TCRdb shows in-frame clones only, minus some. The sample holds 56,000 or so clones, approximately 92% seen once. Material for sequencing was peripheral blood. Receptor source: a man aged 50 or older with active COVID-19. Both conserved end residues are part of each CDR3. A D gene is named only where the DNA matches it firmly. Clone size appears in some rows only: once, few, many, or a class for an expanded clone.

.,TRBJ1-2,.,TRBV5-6,TGTGCCAGCAGCTTCCAGGGGAATGGCTACACCTTC,CASSFQGNGYTF
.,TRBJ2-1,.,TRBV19,TGTGCCACCACCCCCGGGGTCAACCCCAGGGAGCAGTTCTTC,CATTPGVNPREQFF
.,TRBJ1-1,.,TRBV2,TGTGCCAGCAGTGAAAGGGGGTGGCAGGAAGCTTTCTTT,CASSERGWQEAFF
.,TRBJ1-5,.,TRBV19,TGTGCCAGTAGTTGGCGTCCGGGGAATAGCAATCAGCCCCAGCATTTT,CASSWRPGNSNQPQHF
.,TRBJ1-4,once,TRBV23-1,TGCGCCAGCAGTCTCCCCCAGGGGAAACTGTTTTTT,CASSLPQGKLFF
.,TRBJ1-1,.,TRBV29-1,TGCAGCGTTGATCGGGAGAACACTGAAGCTTTCTTT,CSVDRENTEAFF
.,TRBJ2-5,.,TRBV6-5,TGTGCCAGCAGCTGGGGGGAAAGGGAGACCCAGTACTTC,CASSWGERETQYF
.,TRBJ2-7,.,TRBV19,TGTGCCAGTAGTATGGGCAGGAAAGACTACGAGCAGTACTTC,CASSMGRKDYEQYF
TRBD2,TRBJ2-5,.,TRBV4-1,TGCGCCAGCAACCCAGAGGGACTAGCGGGACTACAAGAGACCCAGTACTTC,CASNPEGLAGLQETQYF
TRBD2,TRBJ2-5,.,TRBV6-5,TGTGCCAGCAGTTTGCTGGGACTAGCGTCAGAGACCCAGTACTTC,CASSLLGLASETQYF
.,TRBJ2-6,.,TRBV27,TGTGCCAGCAGGGCAGGGTTCGGGGCCAACGTCCTGACTTTC,CASRAGFGANVLTF
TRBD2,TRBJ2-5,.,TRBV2,TGTGCCAGCAGCCAAGCGGGAGGAATTGAGACCCAGTACTTC,CASSQAGGIETQYF
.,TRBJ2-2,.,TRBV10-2,TGCGCCACCGAACCACTAGCCCCTGGCACCGGGGAGCTGTTTTTT,CATEPLAPGTGELFF
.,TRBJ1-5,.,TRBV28,TGTGCCAGCACCCCCCCTCGGGGGGTACTATCGTTCAGCAATCAGCCCCAGCATTTT,CASTPPRGVLSFSNQPQHF
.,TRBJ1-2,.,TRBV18,TGTGCCAGCTCACCACGATCGCAGGGGCCGGGCGGCTACACCTTC,CASSPRSQGPGGYTF
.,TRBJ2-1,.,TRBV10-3,TGTGCCATCACCGCGGGTGGCCCCCTCTCCAATGAGCAGTTCTTC,CAITAGGPLSNEQFF
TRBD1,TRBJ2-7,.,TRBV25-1,TGTGCCAGCAGTGATAGACAGGGGGGCACCTACGAGCAGTACTTC,CASSDRQGGTYEQYF
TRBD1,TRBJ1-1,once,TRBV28,TGTGCCAGCAGACGGACAGGGAACACTGAAGCTTTCTTT,CASRRTGNTEAFF
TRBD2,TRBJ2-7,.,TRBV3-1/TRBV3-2,TGTGCCAGCAGCCAAGGTGGGACTAGCCTTGTCGAGCAGTACTTC,CASSQGGTSLVEQYF
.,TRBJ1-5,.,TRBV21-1,TGTGCCAGCAGCAAAGTGCACCTACTAAGCAATCAGCCCCAGCATTTT,CASSKVHLLSNQPQHF
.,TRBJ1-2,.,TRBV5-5,TGTGCCAGCAGCTTTTCCTTCAACTATGGCTACACCTTC,CASSFSFNYGYTF
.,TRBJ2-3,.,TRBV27,TGTGCCAGCAGTACCGGGACTGTGGGAGATACGCAGTATTTT,CASSTGTVGDTQYF
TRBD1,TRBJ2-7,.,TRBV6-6,TGTGCCAGCAGTCCGCCACATTCCGGGGACAGATACTCCTACGAGCAGTACTTC,CASSPPHSGDRYSYEQYF
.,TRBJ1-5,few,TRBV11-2,TGTGCCAGCAGCTCCCGTGGTCCACAGGGCGGTCAGCCCCAGCATTTT,CASSSRGPQGGQPQHF
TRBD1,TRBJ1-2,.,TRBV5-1,TGCGCCAGCAGCCCTGAGGGGGCGGGAGGCTACACCTTC,CASSPEGAGGYTF
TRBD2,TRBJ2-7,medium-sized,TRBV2,TGTGCCAGCACAACCCTAGCGGCCTCCTACGAGCAGTACTTC,CASTTLAASYEQYF
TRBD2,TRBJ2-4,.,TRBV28,TGTGCCAGCAGTTTAGGTTTAGCGGGGAAGCGAAACATTCAGTACTTC,CASSLGLAGKRNIQYF
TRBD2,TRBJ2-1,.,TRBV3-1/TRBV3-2,TGTGCCAGCAGCCAGCGGGGGGACAATGAGCAGTTCTTC,CASSQRGDNEQFF
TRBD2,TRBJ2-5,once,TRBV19,TGTGCCAGTAGTCCTTCCTTTGGGACTAGCGGAGTGTACCAAGAGACCCAGTACTTC,CASSPSFGTSGVYQETQYF
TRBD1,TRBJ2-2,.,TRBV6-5,TGTGCCAGCATTGCCCCGGGACAGCCCGGGGAGCTGTTTTTT,CASIAPGQPGELFF
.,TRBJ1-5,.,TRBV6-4,TGTGCCAGCAGTGTTCTCCGGGGACAGCCCCAGCATTTT,CASSVLRGQPQHF
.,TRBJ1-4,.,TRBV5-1,TGCGCCAGCAGCCCATACTCAGGGGTTAATGAAAAACTGTTTTTT,CASSPYSGVNEKLFF
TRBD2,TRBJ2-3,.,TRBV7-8,TGTGCCAGCAGCTTAGGGCGGCGGGGGGCCACAGATACGCAGTATTTT,CASSLGRRGATDTQYF
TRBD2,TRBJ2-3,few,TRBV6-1,TGTGCCAGCAGTGAGCCTAGCGGGAGTTCAGATACGCAGTATTTT,CASSEPSGSSDTQYF
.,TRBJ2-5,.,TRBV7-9,TGTGCCAGCAGCTTAAACACAGCCCGAGAGACCCAGTACTTC,CASSLNTARETQYF
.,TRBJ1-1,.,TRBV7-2,TGTGCCAGCAGCTTTGTCATGAACACTGAAGCTTTCTTT,CASSFVMNTEAFF
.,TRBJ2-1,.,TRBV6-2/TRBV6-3,TGTGCCAGCAGTTATTCTGGCGGGGCCGGGAATGAGCAGTTCTTC,CASSYSGGAGNEQFF
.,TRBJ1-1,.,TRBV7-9,TGTGCCAGCAGCTCCCCACAGGGCCGGAACACTGAAGCTTTCTTT,CASSSPQGRNTEAFF
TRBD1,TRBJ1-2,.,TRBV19,TGTGCCAGTAGTACACAGGGGGCGCGGGGCTACACCTTC,CASSTQGARGYTF
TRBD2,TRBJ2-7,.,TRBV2,TGTGCCAGCAGGGCGACTAGCGGGGGATCCTACGAGCAGTACTTC,CASRATSGGSYEQYF
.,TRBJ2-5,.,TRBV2,TGTGCCAGCAGTGCCGACAGATCGGGGGAGGCCCAGTACTTC,CASSADRSGEAQYF
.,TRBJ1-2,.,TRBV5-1,TGCGCCAGCAGCCAGACAGGTCCCTATGGCTACACCTTC,CASSQTGPYGYTF
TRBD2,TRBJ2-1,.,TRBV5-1,TGCGCCAGCAGCTTGGCTAGCGGGGAGTACAATGAGCAGTTCTTC,CASSLASGEYNEQFF
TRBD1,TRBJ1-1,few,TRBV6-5,TGTGCCAGCAGGTCCCGGGACAGGTACCACACTGAAGCTTTCTTT,CASRSRDRYHTEAFF
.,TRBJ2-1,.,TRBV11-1,TGTGCCAGCAGCTTAGAGCGGGCTGGGTACAATGAGCAGTTCTTC,CASSLERAGYNEQFF
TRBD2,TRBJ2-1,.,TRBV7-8,TGTGCCAGCAGCTTAGGCGTCCTAGCGGACAATGAGCAGTTCTTC,CASSLGVLADNEQFF
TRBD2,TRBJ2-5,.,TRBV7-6,TGTGCCAGCAGCCCCAGACTAGCGGCCCCTCAAGAGACCCAGTACTTC,CASSPRLAAPQETQYF
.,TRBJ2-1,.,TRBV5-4,TGTGCCAGCAGCTTGGGGGGGGGCCGATCCTACAATGAGCAGTTCTTC,CASSLGGGRSYNEQFF
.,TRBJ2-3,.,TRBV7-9,TGTGCCAGCAGCTTAGGTGCGGGTGGCACAGATACGCAGTATTTT,CASSLGAGGTDTQYF
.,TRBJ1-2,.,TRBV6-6,TGTGCCAGCAGAACCCCGGGACATCATGGCGGCTACACCTTC,CASRTPGHHGGYTF
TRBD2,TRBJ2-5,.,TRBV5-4,TGTGCCAGCAGCTTGGGCGGTAGCGGGAGAACACAAGAGACCCAGTACTTC,CASSLGGSGRTQETQYF
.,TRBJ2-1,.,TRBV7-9,TGTGCCAGCAGCTTAGCGCATGGCAGAAACAATGAGCAGTTCTTC,CASSLAHGRNNEQFF
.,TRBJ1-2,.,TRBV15,TGTGCCACCAGCAGAGTGGCTTTAAACAGGGCTTTGGGCGATGGCTACACCTTC,CATSRVALNRALGDGYTF
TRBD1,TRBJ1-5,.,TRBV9,TGTGCCAGCAGCGTAGGGACAGGGTACCTTCAGCCCCAGCATTTT,CASSVGTGYLQPQHF